This T cell receptor (beta chain) stems from a study of tumor-infiltrating lymphocytes in primary liver carcinoma. Study-wide background: Roughly 3.65 to 7.13 million productive TCRbeta reads came from each sample, comparable across tissue types.

Germline V gene sequence: CDR1 SGHTA, CDR2 FQGTGA. 15 amino acids form the CDR3, both terminal residues included. Findings of the study overall: When set against blood, tumors had a significantly higher top-250-clone fraction (p = 0.039). Lower overlap was observed for tumor-adjacent and tumor-blood pairs relative to tumor region pairs.

Total RNA and DNA came together from roughly 20-30 mg of bulk tissue without cell sorting. Comment on this clonotype: What it recognizes is unknown. Without the conserved terminal phenylalanine or tryptophan, this CDR3 likely stems from a read error. The DNA is omitted, as the CDR3 cannot be located on it reliably, and the CDR3 follows TCRdb's listing.

Reverse transcription of 450 to 500 ng total RNA with a constant-region primer produced TCR beta cDNA. It was through three nested multiplex PCR rounds of slightly modified ARM-PCR that TCR beta libraries arose. For approximately 9 cycles apiece, the opening two PCR rounds ran with TRBV1-TRBV30 forward primers and a C-beta reverse primer. In TCRdb, the multiplex PCR reads were re-called with MiXCR into one record per CDR3 protein. Here the sample spans 55,000 to 70,000 distinct CDR3 sequences, about two thirds being singletons. Input material: liver tumor tissue from sampling region 2. Documented subset: tumor region T2, inferior pole. The chain has TRBV7-3 and TRBJ2-1; the table's D call, TRBD2, has no DNA check behind it. The TCR was taken from a man between 35 and 55 years old with primary liver carcinoma and hepatitis B virus infection. This CDR3 reads CVSSLTSGKPNEQLS.